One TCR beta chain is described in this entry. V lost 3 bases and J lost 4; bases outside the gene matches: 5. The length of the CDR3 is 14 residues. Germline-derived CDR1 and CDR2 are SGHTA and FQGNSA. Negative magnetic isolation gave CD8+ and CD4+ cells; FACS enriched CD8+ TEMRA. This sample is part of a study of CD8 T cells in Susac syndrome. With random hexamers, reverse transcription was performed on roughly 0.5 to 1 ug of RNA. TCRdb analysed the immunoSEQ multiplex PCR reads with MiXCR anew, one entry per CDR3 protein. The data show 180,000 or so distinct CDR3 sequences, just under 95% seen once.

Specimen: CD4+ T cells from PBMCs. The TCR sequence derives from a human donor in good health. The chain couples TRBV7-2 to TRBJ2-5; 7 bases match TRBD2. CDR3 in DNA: TGTGCCAGCAGCTTCCAAGCGGGGCCAGAGACCCAGTACTTC. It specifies CASSFQAGPETQYF.